This T cell receptor beta chain was sequenced in a study of cytomegalovirus exposure and HLA in healthy donors. For the study at large: There were approximately 85 million unique TCRs (from HLA-typed donors) in an early data release. Study conclusions and caveats: TCR beta V- and J-gene trimming, according to a later analysis, was linked to a missense DCLRE1C variant. Some V segments could not be told apart, so they were left out, TRBV6-2 and TRBV6-3 among them.

It was with 60 Vbeta and 13 Jbeta primers that the PCR ran. Produced via immunoSEQ multiplex PCR; TCRdb's table is partial and in-frame only. The sample includes around 150,000 clones, over 65% of them seen just once. Turning to this clone: What it recognizes is unknown.

Germline loops: CDR1 MNHNY, CDR2 SVGAGI (reference sequence). The CDR3 runs 14 residues. V lost 2 bases and J lost 6; bases outside the gene matches: 4. The chain is built from TRBV6-6 and TRBJ1-5; TRBD1 agrees at 7 bases. The specimen was PBMCs. This clonotype originated in a female donor in good health and CMV-seropositive. The CDR3 region has the DNA TGTGCCAGCAGTTACGTCGGGACAGTTCAGCCCCAGCATTTT. It specifies CASSYVGTVQPQHF.